This T cell receptor beta chain was documented in a study of blood T cell repertoires in COVID-19. Method: immunoSEQ multiplex PCR; TCRdb's copy keeps in-frame clones and lacks some. This sample has 94,000 or so clones; 88% occur once, and the top ten carry around 5%. Note on this clone: Other DNA sequences in the same sample also yield this CDR3.

This CDR3 contains 15 residues. The germline CDR1 and CDR2 sequences are SGHRS and YFSETQ. V dropped 0 bases and J dropped 0; count of bases not matched to a gene: 3. The chain joins TRBV5-1 to TRBJ2-7, with 7 bases aligning to TRBD2. The material sequenced was peripheral blood. This clonotype was sampled from a woman over 75 with active COVID-19. As DNA, the CDR3 is TGCGCCAGCAGCTTGGTGGCTAGCGGCTCCTACGAGCAGTACTTC. It yields the protein CASSLVASGSYEQYF.